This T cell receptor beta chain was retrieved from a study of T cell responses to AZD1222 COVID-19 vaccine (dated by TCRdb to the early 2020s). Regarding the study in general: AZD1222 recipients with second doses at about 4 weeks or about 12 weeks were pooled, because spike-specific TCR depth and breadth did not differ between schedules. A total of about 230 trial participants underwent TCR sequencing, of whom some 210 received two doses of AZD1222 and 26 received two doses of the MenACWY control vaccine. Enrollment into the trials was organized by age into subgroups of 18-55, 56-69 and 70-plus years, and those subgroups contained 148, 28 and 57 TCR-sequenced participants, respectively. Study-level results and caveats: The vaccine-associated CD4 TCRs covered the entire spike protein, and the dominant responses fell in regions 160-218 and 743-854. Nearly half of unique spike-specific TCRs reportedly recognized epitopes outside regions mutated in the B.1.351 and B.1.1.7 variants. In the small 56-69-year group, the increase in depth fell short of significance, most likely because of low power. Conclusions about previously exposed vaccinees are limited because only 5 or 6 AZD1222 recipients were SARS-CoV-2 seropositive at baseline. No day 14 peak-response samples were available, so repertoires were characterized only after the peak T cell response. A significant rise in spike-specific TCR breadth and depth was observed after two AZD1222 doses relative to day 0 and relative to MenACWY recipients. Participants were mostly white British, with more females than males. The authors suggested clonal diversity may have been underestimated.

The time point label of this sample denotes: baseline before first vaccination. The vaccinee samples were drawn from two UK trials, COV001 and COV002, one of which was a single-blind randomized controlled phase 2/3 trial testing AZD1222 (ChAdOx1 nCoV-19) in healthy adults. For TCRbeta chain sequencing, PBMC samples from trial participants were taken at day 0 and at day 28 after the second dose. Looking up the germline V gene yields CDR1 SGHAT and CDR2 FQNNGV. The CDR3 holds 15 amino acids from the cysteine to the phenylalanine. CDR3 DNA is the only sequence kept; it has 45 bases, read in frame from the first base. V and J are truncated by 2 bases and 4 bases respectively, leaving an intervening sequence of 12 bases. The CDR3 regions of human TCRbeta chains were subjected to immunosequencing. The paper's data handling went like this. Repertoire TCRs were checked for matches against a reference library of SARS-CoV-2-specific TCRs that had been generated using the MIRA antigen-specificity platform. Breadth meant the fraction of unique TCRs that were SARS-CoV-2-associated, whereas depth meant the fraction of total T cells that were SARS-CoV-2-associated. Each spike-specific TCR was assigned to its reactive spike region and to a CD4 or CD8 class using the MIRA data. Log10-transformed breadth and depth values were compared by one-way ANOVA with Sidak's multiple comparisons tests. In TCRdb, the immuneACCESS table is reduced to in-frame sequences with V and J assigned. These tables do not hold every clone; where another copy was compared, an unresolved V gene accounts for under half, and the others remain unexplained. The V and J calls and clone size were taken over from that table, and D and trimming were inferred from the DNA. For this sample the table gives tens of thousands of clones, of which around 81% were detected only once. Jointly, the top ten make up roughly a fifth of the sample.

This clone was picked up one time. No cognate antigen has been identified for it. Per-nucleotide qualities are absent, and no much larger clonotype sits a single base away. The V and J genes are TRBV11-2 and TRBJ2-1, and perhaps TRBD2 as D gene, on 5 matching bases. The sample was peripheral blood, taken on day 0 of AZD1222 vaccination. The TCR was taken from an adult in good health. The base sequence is TGTGCCAGCAGCTTATTAAGCGGTTCATACAATGAGCAGTTCTTC. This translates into CASSLLSGSYNEQFF.